This TCR beta chain is from a study of Graves' ophthalmopathy and Graves' hyperthyroidism. The ends lost 4 bases at V and 4 bases at J; junction bases unmatched: 9. This CDR3 contains 18 residues. The germline V gene has CDR1 MNHEY and CDR2 SVGAGI. RNA transcripts served as template for amplifying TCR beta CDR3 sequences. HTBI primers served in a first-round RT-PCR, which a second-round multiplex PCR followed. TCRdb independently ran MiXCR on the multiplex PCR reads; one entry per CDR3 protein. The sample lists roughly 1.1 million distinct CDR3 sequences; roughly 35% were seen once. The sequenced material came from peripheral blood or thyroid tissue (not recorded which). The rearrangement uses TRBV6-5 and TRBJ2-2; 13 positions match TRBD2. The receptor was derived from an adult man with Graves' hyperthyroidism. The CDR3 loop is CASSSGLAGVSRTGELFF. The CDR3 region has the DNA TGTGCCAGCAGTTCCGGACTAGCGGGGGTGTCGCGCACCGGGGAGCTGTTTTTT.